One and the same sample provided the 3 T cell receptor beta chains below, sequenced in a study of blood T cells in healthy people across ages. Together with a sample-barcoded 5' primer, a J-beta primer mix was included in a second PCR lasting about 6 to 12 cycles. MiXCR, run by TCRdb on the 5' RACE reads, gives a single entry per CDR3 protein. The sample holds 650,000 to 800,000 distinct CDR3 sequences, more than 40% seen once. Sequencing was done on a sample of blood. The receptors originated from a man between 60 and 70 years old in good health.

This clonotype was observed a handful of times. V gene TRBV27 combines with J gene TRBJ2-3; D gene uncertain. V was pared by 8 bases and J by 1 base, with 7 bases between. Per the germline V gene, CDR1 is MNHEY and CDR2 is SMNVEV (reference sequence). The CDR3 sequence is 12 residues long. The DNA of the CDR3 is TGTGCCAGCGGGGTCGGCACAGATACGCAGTATTTT. It translates to CASGVGTDTQYF.

The V gene is TRBV14, the J gene TRBJ2-7; weak D call: TRBD1 (5 bases). Germline CDR1 SGHDN, CDR2 FVKESK. The CDR3 has 14 amino acids. Trimming left V 1 base short and J 2 bases short, with 9 bases between. This CDR3 is CASSQGGSTYEQYF. The DNA for the CDR3 is TGTGCCAGCAGCCAAGGGGGCAGTACCTACGAGCAGTACTTC.

The genes are TRBV21-1 and TRBJ2-7; the D call of TRBD1 is as the table states it, not checked on the DNA. TRBV21-1 is recorded as a pseudogene. The CDR3 covers 17 residues. The CDR3 coding sequence is TGTGCCAGCAGCAAAGAATGGGGGCAGGTAAGCTCCTACGAGCAGTACTTC. The encoded protein is CASSKEWGQVSSYEQYF.